This T cell receptor beta chain was documented in a study of vaccination effects on CD4 cells after COVID-19. Whole-study findings and limits: Clones that were induced by infection or by vaccine showed marked contraction late after vaccination.

Concerning this clone itself: Its antigen remains unknown.

The CDR3 covers 19 residues. The germline gives CDR1 GTSNPN, CDR2 SVGIG (reference sequence). The junction had 12 bases not matched to a gene; V was cut back by 2 bases and J by 0 bases. Clones were read by immunoSEQ multiplex PCR, and TCRdb kept only the in-frame ones, dropping some. Here the sample spans approximately 70,000 clones, roughly 74% being singletons. Peptide-pool stimulation followed by sequencing identified expanded antigen-specific CD4+ clonotypes in the ViraFEST assay. Subsequent to a culture period of less than twelve days, CD4+ T cells were isolated. Vaccine recipients, nucleocapsid antibody negative, had no prior SARS-CoV-2 infection. A few million PBMC were seeded per well and grown in the presence of approximately 9.5 IU/ml IL-2 and 8 to 10 ug/ml peptides.

The V call is TRBV30, the J call TRBJ2-6; TRBD1 agrees at 8 bases. The source material was CD4+ T cells from PBMCs cultured with HCoV-NL63 spike peptides, sampled before COVID-19 vaccination. This TCR came from a human donor who received a COVID-19 vaccine. Here the CDR3 reads CAWSYPGDRFYSGANVLTF. The CDR3 DNA is TGTGCCTGGAGTTATCCTGGGGACAGGTTTTACTCTGGGGCCAACGTCCTGACTTTC. Variable domain in full (rest from reference TRBV30 and TRBJ2-6): SQTIHQWPATLVQPVGSPLSLECTVEGTSNPNLYWYRQAAGRGLQLLFYSVGIGQISSEVPQNLSASRPQDRQFILSSKKLLLSDSGFYLCAWSYPGDRFYSGANVLTFGAGSRLTVL.